This T cell receptor (beta chain) was profiled in a study of blood T cell repertoires in COVID-19. TCRdb's table, derived via immunoSEQ multiplex PCR, lists solely in-frame clones and lacks some. There are about 350,000 clones in the sample; 88% occur only once, and around 0.92% lies in the top ten. This clone appeared once. Clinical histories supplied by participants themselves formed the basis of cohort assignment. A case of COVID-19 had been met by exposed participants within 2 weeks before study entry. Trimming took 1 base from V and 5 from J; bases not matched to a gene: 14. Germline V CDR1 and CDR2: SNHLY, FYNNEI. The CDR3 has 18 residues.

The genes are TRBV2 and TRBJ2-3; TRBD2 matches at 8 bases. The receptor was derived from a woman in her thirties who had been exposed to COVID-19. Sequenced sample: PBMCs or T cells enriched from blood (not recorded which). The CDR3 coding sequence is TGTGCCAGCAGTGAAGAGCGTGACAGCGGGAGTAATGTAGATACGCAGTATTTT. Protein sequence: CASSEERDSGSNVDTQYF. Looking up the rest from reference TRBV2 and TRBJ2-3 gives the full variable domain: EPEVTQTPSHQVTQMGQEVILRCVPISNHLYFYWYRQILGQKVEFLVSFYNNEISEKSEIFDDQFSVERPDGSNFTLKIRSTKLEDSAMYFCASSEERDSGSNVDTQYFGPGTRLTVL.